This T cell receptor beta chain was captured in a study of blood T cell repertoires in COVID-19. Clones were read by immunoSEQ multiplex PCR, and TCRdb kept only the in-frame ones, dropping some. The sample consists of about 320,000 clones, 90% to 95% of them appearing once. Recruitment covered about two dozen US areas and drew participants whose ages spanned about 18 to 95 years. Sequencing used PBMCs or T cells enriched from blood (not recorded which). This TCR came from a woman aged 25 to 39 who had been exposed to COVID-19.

CDR3 bases: TGTGCCAGCAGCTTAGGGACAGGGCACACTGAAGCTTTCTTT. Encoded protein: CASSLGTGHTEAFF. The chain uses TRBV13 and TRBJ1-1; 7 bases agree with TRBD1. The CDR3 consists of 14 residues. The V gene end was trimmed by 0 bases and the J gene end by 3 bases; junction bases not matched to a gene: 1. The germline CDR1 and CDR2 sequences are PRHDT and FYEKMQ (reference sequence).